The source of this TCR beta chain is a study of breast tumors, draining lymph nodes, adjacent tissues. Breast cancer patients provided tissue from their axillary draining lymph nodes. General observations from the study: Data fit most tumor T cells coming from lymph node, expanding in tumor. The lymph node origin of tumor T cells was framed as consistent with a hypothesis, not demonstrated.

This clonotype was seen once. Antigen specificity is unknown. A much larger clone sits a single nucleotide away, making a read error possible. TCRdb itself ran the multiplex PCR reads through MiXCR, one entry per CDR3 protein. The sample shows 100,000 or so distinct CDR3 sequences, about 20% of them seen only once. Germline loops: CDR1 SGHDT, CDR2 YYEEEE. The CDR3 extends over 16 amino acids. Trimming cost V 4 bases and J 3 bases, with 19 bases left between them. The sequenced sample consisted of axillary lymph node tissue. The sequence came from a female donor with breast cancer. Some clones in this sample may be carry-over from other donors' samples. The rearrangement uses TRBV5-6 and TRBJ1-2; D might be TRBD1 (5 bases). The CDR3 protein is CASSQFTGANDYGYTF. The CDR3 bases are TGTGCCAGCAGCCAATTTACCGGGGCGAATGACTATGGCTACACCTTC.